This T cell receptor (beta chain) was identified during a study of T cells in Graves' hyperthyroidism and ophthalmopathy. This clonotype occurred many times. What was amplified from RNA transcripts were TCR beta CDR3 regions. A set of HTBI primers served as the primers for a first-round RT-PCR of the TCR CDR3. TCRdb ran MiXCR on the multiplex PCR reads and lists one entry per CDR3 protein. The sample lists nearly 600,000 distinct CDR3 sequences; approximately 13% were seen once. Per germline, CDR1 SNHLY and CDR2 FYNNEI. Trimming left V 6 bases short and J 4 bases short, with 14 bases between. The CDR3 runs to 14 residues. These patients, aged 18 to 65, had recently diagnosed hyperthyroidism lasting under 2 months.

Sequenced: blood. The clonotype originates from a woman aged 25-40 years with Graves' hyperthyroidism that later progressed to Graves' ophthalmopathy. The chain combines TRBV2 with TRBJ2-3; possibly TRBD1 for D (6 bases). CDR3 DNA sequence: TGTGCCAGCAGCCAGGGGAGTGGTCCAGATACGCAGTATTTT. Protein sequence: CASSQGSGPDTQYF.